The 8 T cell receptor beta chains below were found in one sample sequenced in a study of cytomegalovirus exposure and HLA in healthy donors. The PCR used 60 Vbeta and 13 Jbeta primers. Method: immunoSEQ multiplex PCR; TCRdb's copy keeps in-frame clones and lacks some. Here the sample spans about 220,000 clones, about 74% being singletons. Input material: PBMCs. Receptors were obtained from a woman between 25 and 40 years old in good health and CMV-seronegative.

The CDR3 bases are TGTGCCAGCAGTGGACAGGGTTGGGCGAACACTGAAGCTTTCTTT. The encoded protein is CASSGQGWANTEAFF. The chain is built from TRBV2 and TRBJ1-1; the match to TRBD1 covers 7 bases. V dropped 4 bases and J dropped 1; count of bases not matched to a gene: 6. The germline gives CDR1 SNHLY, CDR2 FYNNEI. The CDR3 is 15 amino acids.

The chain employs TRBV5-6 and TRBJ1-5; D unclear. CDR3 size: 11 residues. Germline CDR1 reads SGHDT; CDR2 reads YYEEEE. V dropped 6 bases and J dropped 4 bases, with 5 bases sitting between them. DNA for the CDR3: TGTGCCAGCATGCTAAATCAGCCCCAGCATTTT. This encodes CASMLNQPQHF.

CDR3 sequence: CASSHPTDSYEQYF. Written as DNA, the CDR3 is TGTGCCAGCAGCCACCCGACAGATTCCTACGAGCAGTACTTC. V and J are TRBV13 and TRBJ2-7; TRBD1 might be the D (5 bases). Trimming cost V 5 bases and J 1 base, with 12 bases left between them. The CDR3 runs to 14 residues. Germline V CDR1 and CDR2: PRHDT, FYEKMQ (reference sequence).

The V and J genes are TRBV9 and TRBJ1-2, with D hard to call. The germline V gene has CDR1 SGDLS and CDR2 YYNGEE. The ends were cut back, 0 bases at V and 0 bases at J, with 9 bases in the middle. The CDR3 covers 15 residues. The CDR3: CASSVEPVPNYGYTF. In DNA, the CDR3 is TGTGCCAGCAGCGTAGAGCCCGTCCCTAACTATGGCTACACCTTC.

The V call is TRBV10-1, the J call TRBJ1-2; 7 bases agree with TRBD1. Trimming took 4 bases from V and 8 from J; bases not matched to a gene: 7. This CDR3 has 13 residues. Germline V CDR1 and CDR2: WNHNN, SYGVQD (reference sequence). In DNA form, the CDR3 reads TGCGCCAGCAGTGGTGACAGGGACGAAGGCTACACCTTC. Protein: CASSGDRDEGYTF.

A few counts support this clone. V gene TRBV9 combines with J gene TRBJ1-2, with D possibly being TRBD1 (6 bases). The germline gives CDR1 SGDLS, CDR2 YYNGEE. V lost 0 bases, J lost 4 bases, and 10 bases lay in between. The CDR3 is 14 amino acids. As DNA, the CDR3 is TGTGCCAGCAGCGTAGCGGGGGGCGGCTATGGCTACACCTTC. Translation: CASSVAGGGYGYTF.

This clone was seen a few times. The chain combines TRBV7-9 with TRBJ2-3, with 11 bases matching TRBD2. The CDR3 covers 16 residues. In germline, CDR1 is SEHNR, CDR2 FQNEAQ (reference sequence). V shed 7 bases, J shed 6 bases, and the junction held 12 bases outside the gene matches. CDR3 residues: CASTQLAGAGGDTQYF. CDR3 in DNA: TGTGCCAGCACCCAACTAGCGGGGGCCGGTGGGGATACGCAGTATTTT.

The V gene is TRBV5-1, the J gene TRBJ1-4; D not certain. V was pared by 4 bases and J by 1 base, with 8 bases between. This CDR3 has 14 amino acids. Germline CDR1 reads SGHRS; CDR2 reads YFSETQ. The CDR3 nucleotides read TGCGCCAGCAGCCCGACGGGAACTAATGAAAAACTGTTTTTT. Protein sequence: CASSPTGTNEKLFF.